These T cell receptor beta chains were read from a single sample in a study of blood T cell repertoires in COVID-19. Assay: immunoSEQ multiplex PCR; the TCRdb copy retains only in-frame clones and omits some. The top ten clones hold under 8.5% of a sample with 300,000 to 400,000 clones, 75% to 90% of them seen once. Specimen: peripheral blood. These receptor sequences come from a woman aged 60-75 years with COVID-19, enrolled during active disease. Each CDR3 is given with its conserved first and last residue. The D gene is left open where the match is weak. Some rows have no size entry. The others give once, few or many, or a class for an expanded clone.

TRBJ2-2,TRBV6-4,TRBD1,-,TGTGCCAGCAGTGACACGGGACAGGGTGACACCGGGGAGCTGTTTTTT,CASSDTGQGDTGELFF
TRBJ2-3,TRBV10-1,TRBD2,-,TGCGCCAGCAGCGACGGGACTAGCGGGGAAAGCACAGATACGCAGTATTTT,CASSDGTSGESTDTQYF
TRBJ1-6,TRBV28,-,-,TGTGCCAGCAGGACAGGCATAAAAAATTCACCCCTCCACTTT,CASRTGIKNSPLHF
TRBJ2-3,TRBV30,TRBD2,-,TGTGCCTGGACGACCGGGACTAGCGGGGGGCGGGTAAGCTTGAATACGCAGTATTTT,CAWTTGTSGGRVSLNTQYF
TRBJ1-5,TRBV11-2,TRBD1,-,TGTGCCAGCAGCCCCGGTCGGACAGGGATTATCAGTAATCAGCCCCAGCATTTT,CASSPGRTGIISNQPQHF
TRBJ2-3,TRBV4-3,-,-,TGCGCCAGCAGAAACAGGGGCACAGATACGCAGTATTTT,CASRNRGTDTQYF
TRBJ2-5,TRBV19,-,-,TGTGCCAGTAGTACTAGCGAGAGCGGAGAGACCCAGTACTTC,CASSTSESGETQYF
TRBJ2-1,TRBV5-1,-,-,TGCGCCAGCAGCTTGCTCCCGGGGAATGAGCAGTTCTTC,CASSLLPGNEQFF
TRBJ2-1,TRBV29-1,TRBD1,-,TGCAGCGCCCAGGGGGCTGAGTCCTACAATGAGCAGTTCTTC,CSAQGAESYNEQFF
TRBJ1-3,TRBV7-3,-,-,TGTGCCAGCAGCTTAACCTACGGACAGGGAAACACCATATATTTT,CASSLTYGQGNTIYF
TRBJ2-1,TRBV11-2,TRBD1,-,TGTGCCAGCAGCTTAGGGACAGGGTTGCGGAGTGAGCAGTTCTTC,CASSLGTGLRSEQFF
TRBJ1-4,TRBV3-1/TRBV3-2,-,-,TGTGCCAGCAGCCAAGGGCCAGTATCAGTGGCTTTTTTT,CASSQGPVSVAFF
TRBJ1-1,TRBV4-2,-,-,TGTGCCAGCAGCCAAGAGCGGACAGCCGCTAACACTGAAGCTTTCTTT,CASSQERTAANTEAFF
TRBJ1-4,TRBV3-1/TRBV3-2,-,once,TGTGCCAGCAGTCACAGGGTATCAAAACTGTTTTTT,CASSHRVSKLFF
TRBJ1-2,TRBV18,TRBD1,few,TGTGCCAGCTCAAAACAGGGGGTAAACTATGGCTACACCTTC,CASSKQGVNYGYTF
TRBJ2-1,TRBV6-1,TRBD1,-,TGTGCCAGCAGTGAAGCGCGGCAGGGGGCACTTGAGCAGTTCTTC,CASSEARQGALEQFF
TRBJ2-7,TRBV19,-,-,TGTGCCAGTATAGACCCGAGCGTATCCTACGAGCAGTACTTC,CASIDPSVSYEQYF
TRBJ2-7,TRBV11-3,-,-,TGTGCCAGCAGCTTAGCTACGGGGGACTACGAGCAGTACTTC,CASSLATGDYEQYF
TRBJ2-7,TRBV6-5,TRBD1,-,TGTGCCACCTCATGGACAGGGAGCTCCTACGAGCAGTACTTC,CATSWTGSSYEQYF
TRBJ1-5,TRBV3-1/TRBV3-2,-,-,TGTGCCAGCAGCCAAGGAGGTCCCCCAGGGGCAGAGAGCAATCAGCCCCAGCATTTT,CASSQGGPPGAESNQPQHF
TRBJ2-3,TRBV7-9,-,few,TGTGCCAGCACCCGGGGGGCGAGGGCAGATACGCAGTATTTT,CASTRGARADTQYF
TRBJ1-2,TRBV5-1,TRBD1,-,TGCGCCAGCAGCATAGAGACAGGGGGCTCCGGCTACACCTTC,CASSIETGGSGYTF
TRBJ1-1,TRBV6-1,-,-,TGTGCCAGCAGTGAAGCTGGCAGGTCGAACACTGAAGCTTTCTTT,CASSEAGRSNTEAFF
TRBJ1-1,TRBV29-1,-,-,TGCAGCGTTGCGTGGCAGTTGAACACTGAAGCTTTCTTT,CSVAWQLNTEAFF
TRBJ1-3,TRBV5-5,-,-,TGTGCCAGCAGCTTAATGGAGCAGAACTCTGGAAACACCATATATTTT,CASSLMEQNSGNTIYF
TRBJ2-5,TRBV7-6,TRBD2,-,TGTGCCAGCAGCTTATTCTCTAGCGGGGCCGCAGAGACCCAGTACTTC,CASSLFSSGAAETQYF
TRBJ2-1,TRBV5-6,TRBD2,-,TGTGCCAGCAGTCGGAGACCGGGACTAGCGGGGGGGCTGGATGAGCAGTTCTTC,CASSRRPGLAGGLDEQFF
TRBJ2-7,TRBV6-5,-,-,TGTGCCAGCAGTTACTCAGCCGAAGACTACGAGCAGTACTTC,CASSYSAEDYEQYF
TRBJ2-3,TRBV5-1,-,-,TGCGCCAGCAGCTCTAACAGGGAAACGCAGTATTTT,CASSSNRETQYF
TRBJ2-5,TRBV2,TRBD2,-,TGTGCCAGCAGAAAGACTAGCTTAGGCCAAGAGACCCAGTACTTC,CASRKTSLGQETQYF
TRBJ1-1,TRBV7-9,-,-,TGTGCCAGCAGCCCCTATCTTGGTGTGAACACTGAAGCTTTCTTT,CASSPYLGVNTEAFF
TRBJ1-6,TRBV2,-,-,TGTGCCAGCAGGGAGGACAGTTTCGATAATTCACCCCTCCACTTT,CASREDSFDNSPLHF
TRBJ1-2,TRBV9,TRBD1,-,TGTGCCAGCAGCGCCGGACAGGGATCTTGGGGCTACACCTTC,CASSAGQGSWGYTF
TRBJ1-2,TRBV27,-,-,TGTGCCAGGGGGACACCTAGCCCCTACTATGGCTACACCTTC,CARGTPSPYYGYTF
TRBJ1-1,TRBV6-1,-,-,TGTGCCAGCAGTGAAGCGAGGCTCCGGAACACTGAAGCTTTCTTT,CASSEARLRNTEAFF
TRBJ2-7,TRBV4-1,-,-,TGCGCCAGCAGCCAAGATCAGGTAAACTCCTACGAGCAGTACTTC,CASSQDQVNSYEQYF
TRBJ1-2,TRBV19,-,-,TGTGCCAGTACTGCTACCTATGGCTACACCTTC,CASTATYGYTF
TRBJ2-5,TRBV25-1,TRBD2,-,TGTGCCAGCAGTGATTTAGCGGGGGGGCGCGAAGAGACCCAGTACTTC,CASSDLAGGREETQYF
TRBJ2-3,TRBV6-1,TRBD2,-,TGTGCCAGCAGTGCCTCGACGCTAGCGGGGGGGTTCGATACGCAGTATTTT,CASSASTLAGGFDTQYF
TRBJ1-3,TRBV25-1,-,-,TGTGCCAGCAGTGCACACTACGGGGGAGTTTCTGGAAACACCATATATTTT,CASSAHYGGVSGNTIYF
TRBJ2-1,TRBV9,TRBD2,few,TGTGCCAGCAGCGTAGTAAGCGGGGTATACAATGAGCAGTTCTTC,CASSVVSGVYNEQFF
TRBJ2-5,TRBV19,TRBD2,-,TGTGCCAGTCGTGGTAGCGGGGGGGCGGAAGAGACCCAGTACTTC,CASRGSGGAEETQYF
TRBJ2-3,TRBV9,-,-,TGTGCCAGCAGCTCATACAGGGTTCAGACAGATACGCAGTATTTT,CASSSYRVQTDTQYF
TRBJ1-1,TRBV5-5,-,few,TGTGCCAGCAGCTACCTTCGGGGATTGGGCACTGAAGCTTTCTTT,CASSYLRGLGTEAFF
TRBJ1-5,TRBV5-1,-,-,TGCGCCAGCAGCTTGGGGGCAGGGAATCAGCCCCAGCATTTT,CASSLGAGNQPQHF
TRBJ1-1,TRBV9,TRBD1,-,TGTGCCAGCAGCACGGGACAGGGACACACTGAAGCTTTCTTT,CASSTGQGHTEAFF
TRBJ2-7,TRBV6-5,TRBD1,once,TGTGCCAGCCGAGGGGCAGGGGGTTCCTACGAGCAGTACTTC,CASRGAGGSYEQYF
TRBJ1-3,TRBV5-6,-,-,TGTGCCAGCAGCCTAGGCCTCTCTGGAAACACCATATATTTT,CASSLGLSGNTIYF
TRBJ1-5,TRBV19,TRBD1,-,TGTGCCAGTGGGAAGACAGGGTTTACTAGGCCTCAGCCCCAGCATTTT,CASGKTGFTRPQPQHF
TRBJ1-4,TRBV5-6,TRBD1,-,TGTGCCAGCAGCTTGGGGACAGGGGGTTGGGAAAAACTGTTTTTT,CASSLGTGGWEKLFF
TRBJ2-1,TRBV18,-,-,TGTGCCAGCTCACCGTCAACCGGTACCTACAATGAGCAGTTCTTC,CASSPSTGTYNEQFF
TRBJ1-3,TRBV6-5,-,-,TGTGCCAGCAGTTACTCAGGGGGAACCTCTGGAAACACCATATATTTT,CASSYSGGTSGNTIYF
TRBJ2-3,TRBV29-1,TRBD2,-,TGCAGCGTTGAACGGCTAGCGGGGGGGCGGGATACGCAGTATTTT,CSVERLAGGRDTQYF
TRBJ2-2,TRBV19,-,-,TGTGCCAGTACCCGGACTGTAGGCACCGGGGAGCTGTTTTTT,CASTRTVGTGELFF